Below are 26 T cell receptor beta chains sequenced from a single sample in a study of regulatory T cells in long-lasting Graves disease. The TCR beta library used iRepertoire HTBI primers with Arm-PCR amplification of CDR3. One entry per CDR3 protein, called by TCRdb with MiXCR from the multiplex PCR reads. The sample holds hundreds of thousands of distinct CDR3 sequences; under 25% are singletons and the top ten take roughly 14%. Time point in this sample: persistent/refractory GD, antithyroid drugs over 5 years with positive TRAb. PBMCs were the source of the RNA used for TCR sequencing. Sequenced material: peripheral blood mononuclear cells (PBMCs), taken when the disease was refractory, from a patient treated with antithyroid drugs. The receptors were gathered from a female donor with Graves disease.

The CDR3 sequence is CASTPASGVNEQFF. CDR3 DNA: TGTGCCAGCACCCCTGCTAGCGGAGTCAATGAGCAGTTCTTC. The chain joins TRBV28 to TRBJ2-1, with 7 bases fitting TRBD2. The germline V gene encodes CDR1 MDHEN and CDR2 SYDVKM. The ends lost 7 bases at V and 6 bases at J; junction bases unmatched: 9. This CDR3 region has 14 residues.

This clonotype was observed many times. The CDR3 protein is CASSLGSRQGNYGYTF. The CDR3 DNA is TGTGCCAGCAGCCTAGGATCGAGACAGGGAAACTATGGCTACACCTTC. J is TRBJ1-2 and V is TRBV7-8; 7 nucleotides match TRBD1. This CDR3 is 16 amino acids long. The V segment lost 5 bases and the J segment 2 bases; nucleotides outside the gene matches: 11. Germline V CDR1 and CDR2: SGHVS, FQNEAQ.

The chain recombines TRBV6-2 or TRBV6-3 with TRBJ1-4; D is uncertain. The germline V gene encodes CDR1 MNHEY and CDR2 SVGEGT. CDR3 length equals 14 residues. The V end lost 2 bases, the J end lost 8 bases, and 12 bases lay between the germline ends. CDR3 sequence: CASSYGPGEEKLFF. The DNA of the CDR3 is TGTGCCAGCAGTTACGGGCCCGGGGAGGAAAAACTGTTTTTT.

This clonotype was recorded at least ten times. The chain combines TRBV6-2 or TRBV6-3 with TRBJ1-5; D call uncertain. Trimming shortened V by 2 bases and J by 3 bases, and 8 bases separated the two germline ends. The CDR3 runs 14 residues. Germline lookup yields CDR1 MNHEY and CDR2 SVGEGT. The CDR3: CASSYGQNNQPQHF. CDR3 nucleotide sequence: TGTGCCAGCAGTTACGGGCAGAACAATCAGCCCCAGCATTTT.

This clonotype was seen a few times. The chain is built from TRBV7-9 and TRBJ2-5; 7 nucleotides match TRBD1. From germline, CDR1 is SEHNR and CDR2 FQNEAQ (reference sequence). The CDR3 extends over 13 amino acids. Losses at the gene ends were 6 bases for V and 7 bases for J; bases not matched to a gene: 8. The chain's CDR3 is CASSSDRLGTQYF. Written as DNA, the CDR3 is TGTGCCAGCAGTTCGGACAGGCTGGGGACCCAGTACTTC.

The chain links TRBV3-1 to TRBJ2-3; no definite D call. The V gene lost 10 bases and the J gene lost 3 bases, with 17 bases spanning the gap. Germline lookup yields CDR1 LGHDT and CDR2 YNNKEL (reference sequence). The CDR3 is 14 amino acids. The CDR3 region is CATADPYETDTQYF. CDR3 bases: TGTGCCACCGCGGACCCTTACGAGACAGATACGCAGTATTTT.

This clonotype was seen more than once but under ten times. The gene calls are TRBV2 and TRBJ2-7; the match to TRBD2 covers 14 bases. This CDR3 is 15 amino acids long. CDR1 and CDR2 from the germline V gene are SNHLY and FYNNEI. With 6 bases clipped from V and 5 bases from J, the junction kept 6 bases outside the gene matches. This CDR3 reads CASRPTSGGVNEQYF. The DNA for the CDR3 is TGTGCCAGCAGGCCGACTAGCGGGGGGGTAAACGAGCAGTACTTC. Full variable domain (rest looked up from reference TRBV2 and TRBJ2-7): EPEVTQTPSHQVTQMGQEVILRCVPISNHLYFYWYRQILGQKVEFLVSFYNNEISEKSEIFDDQFSVERPDGSNFTLKIRSTKLEDSAMYFCASRPTSGGVNEQYFGPGTRLTVT.

Ten or more counts support this clonotype. The chain has TRBV19 and TRBJ1-2, with TRBD1 matching 8 bases. V was clipped by 5 bases and J by 8 bases; unmatched bases: 13. Germline CDR1 LNHDA, CDR2 SQIVND (reference sequence). The CDR3 has 15 residues. DNA of the CDR3: TGTGCCAGTAGTGGTCGACAGGGGACGCCGAGCGGCTACACCTTC. Translated, it gives CASSGRQGTPSGYTF.

V and J are TRBV3-1 and TRBJ1-1; D unresolved. This CDR3 has 15 residues. The germline CDR1 and CDR2 sequences are LGHDT and YNNKEL (reference sequence). V shed 4 bases and J shed 0 bases, with 12 bases lying between them. CDR3 amino acids: CASSPEGIVNTEAFF. The CDR3 bases are TGTGCCAGCAGCCCCGAAGGCATCGTGAACACTGAAGCTTTCTTT.

The rearrangement links TRBV5-1 to TRBJ1-2; D remains ambiguous. Trimming removed 0 bases at V and 3 bases at J, with 15 bases between. CDR1 and CDR2 (germline): SGHRS, YFSETQ. The CDR3 is 16 amino acids. CDR3 residues: CASSLALGRSYYGYTF. The CDR3 bases are TGCGCCAGCAGCTTGGCCTTAGGGAGGTCCTACTATGGCTACACCTTC.

The sample holds a few counts of this clonotype. The chain carries TRBV12-3 or TRBV12-4 and TRBJ2-7, with D perhaps TRBD1 (8 bases). Deletions cut 6 bases from V and 2 bases from J, with 14 bases between. There are 14 residues in the CDR3. This CDR3 reads CASRPQGGAYEQYF. In nucleotides, the CDR3 is TGTGCCAGCAGACCACAGGGGGGGGCCTACGAGCAGTACTTC.

This clonotype was counted a few times. The chain carries TRBV19 and TRBJ1-5; 9 nucleotides match TRBD1. This CDR3 spans 13 amino acids. J was trimmed by 5 bases and V by 6 bases; bases with no gene match: 2. The germline V gene encodes CDR1 LNHDA and CDR2 SQIVND (reference sequence). The CDR3 here is CASRGTGYQPQHF. The DNA of the CDR3 is TGTGCCAGTAGGGGGACAGGGTATCAGCCCCAGCATTTT.

This clonotype occurred a few times. The rearrangement uses TRBV5-4 and TRBJ1-1; D perhaps matches TRBD1 (5 bases). The V gene's germline CDR1 is SGHNT and CDR2 YYREEE (reference sequence). V lost 2 bases and J lost 1, with 12 bases in between. The CDR3 is made up of 15 amino acids. CDR3 nucleotides: TGTGCCAGCAGCTTAAACCAGGGTGGGAACACTGAAGCTTTCTTT. Translating it yields CASSLNQGGNTEAFF.

Ten or more counts support this clonotype. CDR3 in DNA: TGTGCCAGCAGTTTATTTCAGGGAAGTGTCGGGGAGCTGTTTTTT. Its protein product is CASSLFQGSVGELFF. The rearrangement links TRBV28 to TRBJ2-2, with TRBD1 as a possible D gene (5 bases). Germline V lookup: CDR1 MDHEN, CDR2 SYDVKM. Trimming pared 1 base from V and 7 bases from J, leaving 13 bases between. There are 15 residues in the CDR3.

V usage is TRBV9 and J usage is TRBJ2-2; D is possibly TRBD1 (5 bases). CDR1 and CDR2 from the germline V gene are SGDLS and YYNGEE. CDR3 size: 17 residues. V lost 3 bases, J lost 0 bases, and 15 bases lay in between. CDR3 DNA sequence: TGTGCCAGCAGCGACCCCAGTAGCAGGGCGAACACCGGGGAGCTGTTTTTT. Its protein is CASSDPSSRANTGELFF.

The CDR3 protein is CASSLGPQTTQYF. The CDR3 DNA reads TGTGCCAGCAGTCTGGGACCTCAGACTACGCAGTATTTT. J is TRBJ2-3 and V is TRBV28; D might be TRBD1 or TRBD2, each matching 5 bases. The germline V and J ends were trimmed by 5 bases and 8 bases, with 14 bases remaining between them. This CDR3 spans 13 amino acids. Germline CDR1 MDHEN, CDR2 SYDVKM.

This clonotype was picked up a small number of times. This rearrangement joins TRBV11-2 to TRBJ1-1, with a possible D match to TRBD1 (6 bases). V lost 1 base to trimming and J lost 5 bases, with 11 bases between them. The CDR3 length is 14 residues. CDR1 is SGHAT and CDR2 is FQNNGV in the germline V gene. CDR3 nucleotide sequence: TGTGCCAGCAGCTTAGTGGGGGCCGGTACTGAAGCTTTCTTT. This sequence encodes CASSLVGAGTEAFF.

This clonotype was seen more than once but under ten times. The rearrangement links TRBV6-1 to TRBJ1-5; D uncertain. The germline CDR1 and CDR2 sequences are MNHNS and SASEGT. The CDR3 length is 12 residues. Deletions cut 7 bases from V and 5 bases from J, with 9 bases between. The CDR3, as DNA: TGTGCCAGCACTCAACCGGATCAGCCCCAGCATTTT. This gives the protein CASTQPDQPQHF.

In the case of this clonotype: This sequence may be a read error, since a much larger clone differs from it by one base. The chain uses TRBV6-5 and TRBJ2-5; D possibly corresponds to TRBD2 (5 bases). The CDR3 has 17 residues. From germline, CDR1 is MNHEY and CDR2 SVGAGI. Trimming removed 2 bases at V and 4 bases at J, with 20 bases between. Here the CDR3 reads CASSYHPPPGRGETQYF. The CDR3 coding sequence is TGTGCCAGCAGTTACCATCCCCCGCCAGGACGGGGAGAGACCCAGTACTTC.

This clonotype appeared a few times. This sequence joins TRBV29-1 and TRBJ2-7; D not certain. Germline values: CDR1 SQVTM, CDR2 ANQGSEA. The CDR3 covers 14 residues. Trimming took 5 bases from V and 0 from J, leaving 14 bases between them. CDR3 DNA sequence: TGCAGCGTTATTCCCGGAGTTCTCTCCTACGAGCAGTACTTC. Encoded protein: CSVIPGVLSYEQYF.

This clonotype was observed a handful of times. V usage is TRBV12-3 or TRBV12-4 and J usage is TRBJ2-2; TRBD2 aligns across 13 bases. V was clipped by 4 bases and J by 10 bases; unmatched bases: 9. The CDR3 sequence is 16 residues long. CDR3 DNA: TGTGCCAGCAGTTCCGGACTAGCGGGGGCCGGTGTGGAGCTGTTTTTT. This sequence encodes CASSSGLAGAGVELFF.

This clonotype was detected ten times or more. J is TRBJ1-1 and V is TRBV12-5; D is possibly TRBD1 (5 bases). The CDR3 loop spans 12 amino acids. V lost 7 bases to trimming and J lost 7 bases, with 13 bases between them. The germline V gene has CDR1 LGHNT and CDR2 FRNRAP. The CDR3 DNA reads TGTGCTAGTGTCTCTCAGGACATTGAAGCTTTCTTT. Protein product: CASVSQDIEAFF.

V usage is TRBV5-8 and J usage is TRBJ1-1; tentative D call: TRBD1 (5 bases). CDR3 length: 16 amino acids. Deletions cut 4 bases from V and 6 bases from J, with 22 bases between. Germline V gene sequence: CDR1 SGHTS, CDR2 YDEGEE. The DNA for the CDR3 is TGTGCCAGCAGCCCCGGTCTTGGCGTAGGGGCCCCTGAAGCTTTCTTT. It is translated as CASSPGLGVGAPEAFF.

This clonotype was seen at least ten times. The chain carries TRBV2 and TRBJ2-2, with D hard to call. The CDR3 is 13 residues long. The germline V and J ends were trimmed by 4 bases and 3 bases, with 6 bases remaining between them. Germline-derived CDR1 and CDR2 are SNHLY and FYNNEI. The CDR3 DNA is TGTGCCAGCAGTGTTACCGACACCGGGGAGCTGTTTTTT. Protein product: CASSVTDTGELFF.

This clonotype was counted ten times or more. CDR3 amino acids: CASSYPNSPRGRDGYTF. CDR3 bases: TGTGCCAGCAGTTACCCCAACAGCCCCCGGGGCAGGGATGGCTACACCTTC. The V gene is TRBV6-5, the J gene TRBJ1-2; D perhaps matches TRBD1 (5 bases). This CDR3 contains 17 residues. Germline CDR1 and CDR2: MNHEY and SVGAGI. Between the trimmed V and J ends, which lost 2 bases and 6 bases, there was a span of 22 bases.

This clonotype showed up many times. The rearrangement joins TRBV20-1 to TRBJ1-4; no definite D call. CDR3 length equals 12 residues. Germline V gene sequence: CDR1 DFQATT, CDR2 SNEGSKA (reference sequence). Trimming took 3 bases from V and 0 from J, leaving 2 bases between them. CDR3: CSARATNEKLFF. The CDR3 bases are TGCAGTGCTAGGGCAACTAATGAAAAACTGTTTTTT.